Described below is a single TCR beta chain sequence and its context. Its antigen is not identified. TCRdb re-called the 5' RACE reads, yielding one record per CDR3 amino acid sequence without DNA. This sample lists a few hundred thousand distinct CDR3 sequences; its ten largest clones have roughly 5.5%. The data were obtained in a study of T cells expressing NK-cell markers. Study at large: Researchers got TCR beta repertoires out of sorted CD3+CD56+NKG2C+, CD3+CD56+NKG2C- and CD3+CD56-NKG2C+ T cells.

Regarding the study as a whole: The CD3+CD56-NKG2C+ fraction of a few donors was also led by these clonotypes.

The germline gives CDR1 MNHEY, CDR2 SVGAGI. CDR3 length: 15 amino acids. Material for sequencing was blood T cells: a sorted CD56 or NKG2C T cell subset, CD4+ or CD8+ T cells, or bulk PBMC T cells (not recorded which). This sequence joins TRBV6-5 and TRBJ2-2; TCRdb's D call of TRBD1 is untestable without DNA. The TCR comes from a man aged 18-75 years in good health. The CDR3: CASSYGGLTTGELFF.